This passage covers 27 T cell receptor beta chains from one sample sequenced in a study of metastatic and nonmetastatic thyroid tumors. TCRdb reprocessed the PCR reads using MiXCR. Here the sample spans some 14,000 clones, about a quarter being singletons. All patients reached thyroid surgery having received no treatment beforehand. Sequenced: blood. The receptor source for this set is a female donor with papillary thyroid cancer or a benign thyroid nodule (not recorded which). Some clones in this sample may be carry-over from other donors' samples.

There are a few counts of this clone. The V and J genes are TRBV10-3 and TRBJ2-1, with a possible D match to TRBD1 (5 bases). The V gene's germline CDR1 is ENHRY and CDR2 SYGVKD. This CDR3 is built from 16 residues. V was trimmed by 0 bases and J by 3 bases, leaving 12 bases between them. Here the CDR3 DNA reads TGTGCCATCAGTGAGTCCCAAAGGGGCTACTACAATGAGCAGTTCTTC. Amino acid sequence: CAISESQRGYYNEQFF.

This clone was seen repeatedly, ten times or more. The chain employs TRBV7-9 and TRBJ2-2; D is undetermined. Trimming removed 1 base from V and 7 bases from J, with 4 bases in between. Germline-derived CDR1 and CDR2 are SEHNR and FQNEAQ (reference sequence). CDR3 length: 12 residues. DNA of the CDR3: TGTGCCAGCAGCTTAGTAGTCGGGGAGCTGTTTTTT. This sequence encodes CASSLVVGELFF. Supplemented by reference TRBV7-9 and TRBJ2-2, the full variable domain reads DTGVSQNPRHKITKRGQNVTFRCDPISEHNRLYWYRQTLGQGPEFLTYFQNEAQLEKSRLLSDRFSAERPKGSFSTLEIQRTEQGDSAMYLCASSLVVGELFFGEGSRLTVL.

The chain employs TRBV11-2 and TRBJ2-1; 11 nucleotides agree with TRBD2. The CDR3 has 15 residues. Germline trimming cut 3 bases from V and 3 bases from J; bases unmatched to any gene: 1. The germline CDR1 and CDR2 sequences are SGHAT and FQNNGV. The CDR3 DNA reads TGTGCCAGCAGCTTCGGGACTAGCGGCTACAATGAGCAGTTCTTC. Residues: CASSFGTSGYNEQFF.

The chain joins TRBV5-8 to TRBJ1-2; D not certain. V lost 2 bases to trimming and J lost 8 bases, with 16 bases between them. Germline-derived CDR1 and CDR2 are SGHTS and YDEGEE. The length of the CDR3 is 14 residues. The chain's CDR3 is CASSFGVGPGGYTF. Here the CDR3 DNA reads TGTGCCAGCAGCTTTGGTGTCGGACCCGGGGGCTACACCTTC.

This chain connects TRBV6-2 or TRBV6-3 to TRBJ2-7; possible D gene TRBD2, 6 bases. Germline CDR1 and CDR2: MNHEY and SVGEGT. V lost 6 bases to trimming and J lost 0 bases, with 15 bases between them. The CDR3 is 15 amino acids. In nucleotides, the CDR3 is TGTGCCAGCAGCGAGAGAGGGACTGTCTCCTACGAGCAGTACTTC. Protein sequence: CASSERGTVSYEQYF.

This clone is labeled medium-sized. This chain uses TRBV6-1 with TRBJ2-7; 8 nucleotides match TRBD2. This CDR3 spans 14 amino acids. Germline-derived CDR1 and CDR2 are MNHNS and SASEGT. The junction had 9 bases not matched to a gene; V was cut back by 6 bases and J by 5 bases. CDR3 loop: CASRGLVESDEQYF. CDR3 coding DNA: TGTGCCAGCAGGGGACTAGTGGAGAGCGACGAGCAGTACTTC.

This clone occurred a few times. The chain is built from TRBV6-2 or TRBV6-3 and TRBJ2-5; perhaps TRBD2 as D (6 bases). The CDR3 sequence is 15 residues long. The V gene lost 2 bases and the J gene lost 5 bases, with 15 bases spanning the gap. Germline loops: CDR1 MNHEY, CDR2 SVGEGT. CDR3 coding DNA: TGTGCCAGCAGTTACGGCAGGGAGGAGAGGGAGACCCAGTACTTC. This encodes CASSYGREERETQYF.

This clone has at least ten counts. The chain recombines TRBV20-1 with TRBJ1-1, with D perhaps TRBD1 (5 bases). Germline V CDR1 and CDR2: DFQATT, SNEGSKA (reference sequence). The CDR3 covers 14 residues. Trimming shortened V by 6 bases and J by 3 bases, and 17 bases separated the two germline ends. In DNA form, the CDR3 reads TGCAGTGCAATGGGCGGAGGAGGGGACACTGAAGCTTTCTTT. Translation: CSAMGGGGDTEAFF.

This clone is medium-sized (0.01 to 0.1%) in the sample. Here the CDR3 DNA reads TGTGCCAGCAGTCCAAATCAGGGGGTAGGGGAGACCCAGTACTTC. Protein sequence: CASSPNQGVGETQYF. This sequence joins TRBV6-1 and TRBJ2-5; 7 bases are shared with TRBD1. Germline V CDR1 and CDR2: MNHNS, SASEGT. After removal of 5 bases from V and 5 bases from J, the junction contained 11 bases not matched to a gene. The CDR3 length is 15 residues.

In its sample, this clone was seen many times. The rearrangement joins TRBV20-1 to TRBJ1-5, with 8 positions matching TRBD1. V dropped 4 bases and J dropped 7; count of bases not matched to a gene: 0. The CDR3 is 11 residues long. CDR1 and CDR2 from the germline V gene are DFQATT and SNEGSKA (reference sequence). In nucleotides, the CDR3 is TGCAGTGCTACAGGGGGCCAGCCCCAGCATTTT. This gives the protein CSATGGQPQHF.

This clone is deemed medium-sized. The chain recombines TRBV10-2 with TRBJ1-2; a weak D match, TRBD1 (5 bases). Trimming shortened V by 5 bases and J by 0 bases, and 13 bases separated the two germline ends. Germline V CDR1 and CDR2: WSHSY, SAAADI. There are 15 residues in the CDR3. The CDR3 DNA reads TGCGCCAGCAGTAAACAGGTCCCCACTAACTATGGCTACACCTTC. Its protein product is CASSKQVPTNYGYTF.

Within the sample, this clone is medium-sized. The chain combines TRBV28 with TRBJ2-3; unclear D gene. The V gene lost 1 base and the J gene lost 2 bases, with 1 base spanning the gap. CDR1 MDHEN and CDR2 SYDVKM come from the germline V gene. CDR3 length: 12 residues. CDR3 protein: CASSLSTDTQYF. CDR3 DNA sequence: TGTGCCAGCAGTTTATCCACAGATACGCAGTATTTT.

This clone was seen many times. CDR3 DNA: TGTGCCAGCAGCCGAAGCGGATCTGGGTTCTTC. Translating gives CASSRSGSGFF. The rearrangement joins TRBV7-9 to TRBJ2-1, with a tentative D call TRBD2 (5 bases). Germline loops: CDR1 SEHNR, CDR2 FQNEAQ (reference sequence). CDR3 length: 11 amino acids. Trimming pared 5 bases from V and 15 bases from J, leaving 14 bases between.

This clone is classed as medium-sized. The chain joins TRBV20-1 to TRBJ1-6; D unresolved. V was trimmed by 0 bases and J by 16 bases, leaving 13 bases between them. The V gene's germline CDR1 is DFQATT and CDR2 SNEGSKA (reference sequence). The CDR3 totals 12 residues. The CDR3 nucleotides are TGCAGTGCTAGAGATCTTGGCCTTATGCTCCACTTT. It encodes CSARDLGLMLHF.

This clone has just a few counts. The rearrangement joins TRBV6-5 to TRBJ1-2; D not resolved. Germline assignment: CDR1 MNHEY and CDR2 SVGAGI. CDR3 length: 16 amino acids. Deletions cut 4 bases from V and 0 bases from J, with 15 bases between. As DNA, the CDR3 is TGTGCCAGCAGTTCTGGGTGGGGAATAGCTAACTATGGCTACACCTTC. This sequence encodes CASSSGWGIANYGYTF.

In this sample, this clone turned up many times. The chain uses TRBV10-3 and TRBJ2-1; unclear D gene. This CDR3 is built from 16 residues. Per the germline V gene, CDR1 is ENHRY and CDR2 is SYGVKD. Trimming cost V 1 base and J 0 bases, with 10 bases left between them. CDR3 loop: CAISEFRGSSYNEQFF. The CDR3 nucleotides are TGTGCCATCAGTGAGTTCCGCGGAAGCTCCTACAATGAGCAGTTCTTC.

The rearrangement joins TRBV7-9 to TRBJ1-4; 11 nucleotides agree with TRBD1. With V trimmed by 5 bases and J by 1 base, 3 bases remained unmatched. This CDR3 has 16 amino acids. Germline CDR1 and CDR2: SEHNR and FQNEAQ (reference sequence). CDR3 sequence reads: CASSPGTGGTNEKLFF. CDR3 DNA sequence: TGTGCCAGCAGCCCCGGGACAGGGGGAACTAATGAAAAACTGTTTTTT.

This clone was seen a handful of times. Here the CDR3 reads CAISESGLRPQHF. The CDR3 bases are TGTGCCATCAGTGAGAGTGGGCTTCGGCCCCAGCATTTT. V usage is TRBV10-3 and J usage is TRBJ1-5; D is uncertain. CDR1 and CDR2 from the germline V gene are ENHRY and SYGVKD. Trimming removed 2 bases from V and 9 bases from J, with 11 bases in between. This CDR3 is built from 13 residues.

This clone was counted between two and nine times. Since a much larger clone is just one base distant, this may be a read error. Different DNA sequences within this sample yield the same CDR3. This rearrangement joins TRBV11-3 to TRBJ2-2; no definite D call. Germline loops: CDR1 SGHNT, CDR2 YENEEA. The CDR3 has 12 amino acids. V lost 3 bases to trimming and J lost 5 bases, with 4 bases between them. The CDR3 DNA sequence: TGTGCCAGCAGCTTGGAAACCGGGGAGCTGTTTTTT. This gives the protein CASSLETGELFF.

This clone was seen a few times. The chain employs TRBV7-2 and TRBJ1-3; D unresolved. Germline CDR1 reads SGHTA; CDR2 reads FQGNSA. Between the trimmed V and J ends, which lost 5 bases and 12 bases, there was a span of 11 bases. The CDR3 is made up of 11 amino acids. CDR3 coding DNA: TGTGCCAGCAGCCTCTCCCTCGGCATATATTTT. Protein product: CASSLSLGIYF.

The chain couples TRBV2 to TRBJ2-7; TRBD2 aligns across 7 bases. V was pared by 0 bases and J by 4 bases, with 6 bases of the junction left unmatched. Germline-derived CDR1 and CDR2 are SNHLY and FYNNEI. This CDR3 has 15 amino acids. CDR3 amino acids: CASSEALGRGYEQYF. CDR3 coding DNA: TGTGCCAGCAGTGAAGCGCTTGGGAGGGGTTACGAGCAGTACTTC.

At least ten counts were recorded for this clone. V and J are TRBV20-1 and TRBJ1-1, with TRBD1 matching 10 bases. Germline V gene lookup returns CDR1 DFQATT and CDR2 SNEGSKA (reference sequence). The CDR3 spans 13 residues. The CDR3 loop is CSPTGGLSTEAFF. The CDR3 region has the DNA TGCAGCCCGACAGGGGGCTTGAGCACTGAAGCTTTCTTT.

This clone was found a few times. The chain joins TRBV6-1 to TRBJ2-7; 8 bases are a match to TRBD2. The CDR3 has 12 amino acids. Germline V gene lookup returns CDR1 MNHNS and CDR2 SASEGT. With V trimmed by 8 bases and J by 4 bases, 4 bases remained unmatched. The DNA for the CDR3 is TGTGCCAGCTCCAGCGGGGGATACGAGCAGTACTTC. This translates into CASSSGGYEQYF.

Worth noting for this clone: At one end the junction does not follow the germline gene, possibly because of a read error. The chain combines TRBV7-2 with TRBJ2-6, with D maybe TRBD1 (6 bases). Germline V gene data show CDR1 as SGHTA and CDR2 as FQGNSA. This CDR3 spans 15 amino acids. CDR3 in DNA: TGTGCCAGCAGCTTTGGAGGTGCTGGGGACAACGTACTGACTTTC. It yields the protein CASSFGGAGDNVLTF.

This chain uses TRBV11-3 with TRBJ1-5, with 7 bases fitting TRBD1. From germline, CDR1 is SGHNT and CDR2 YENEEA. The V and J ends lost 4 bases and 7 bases, in that order; junction bases with no gene match: 4. The CDR3 runs 13 residues. CDR3 in amino acids: CASSYRGQQPQHF. The CDR3 DNA reads as TGTGCCAGCAGCTATAGGGGACAGCAGCCCCAGCATTTT.

This clone was found many times. The CDR3 sequence: CASTRTDSSGANVLTF. The DNA of the CDR3 is TGTGCCAGCACCCGGACTGACAGCTCTGGGGCCAACGTCCTGACTTTC. The chain combines TRBV6-1 with TRBJ2-6; tentatively, D is TRBD1 or TRBD2 (5 bases each). V was shortened by 7 bases and J by 0 bases, with 13 bases between the two germline ends. The CDR3 has 16 amino acids. CDR1 is MNHNS, CDR2 SASEGT, per germline.

By sample fraction, this clone is medium-sized. This chain joins TRBV5-1 and TRBJ2-7; maybe TRBD1 (6 bases). This CDR3 spans 15 amino acids. V lost 0 bases to trimming and J lost 0 bases, with 10 bases between them. Per germline, CDR1 SGHRS and CDR2 YFSETQ. CDR3 in DNA: TGCGCCAGCAGCTTGGTTGGGGACATCTCCTACGAGCAGTACTTC. Its protein is CASSLVGDISYEQYF. The variable domain in full, with the rest retrieved from reference TRBV5-1 and TRBJ2-7, is KAGVTQTPRYLIKTRGQQVTLSCSPISGHRSVSWYQQTPGQGLQFLFEYFSETQRNKGNFPGRFSGRQFSNSRSEMNVSTLELGDSALYLCASSLVGDISYEQYFGPGTRLTVT.